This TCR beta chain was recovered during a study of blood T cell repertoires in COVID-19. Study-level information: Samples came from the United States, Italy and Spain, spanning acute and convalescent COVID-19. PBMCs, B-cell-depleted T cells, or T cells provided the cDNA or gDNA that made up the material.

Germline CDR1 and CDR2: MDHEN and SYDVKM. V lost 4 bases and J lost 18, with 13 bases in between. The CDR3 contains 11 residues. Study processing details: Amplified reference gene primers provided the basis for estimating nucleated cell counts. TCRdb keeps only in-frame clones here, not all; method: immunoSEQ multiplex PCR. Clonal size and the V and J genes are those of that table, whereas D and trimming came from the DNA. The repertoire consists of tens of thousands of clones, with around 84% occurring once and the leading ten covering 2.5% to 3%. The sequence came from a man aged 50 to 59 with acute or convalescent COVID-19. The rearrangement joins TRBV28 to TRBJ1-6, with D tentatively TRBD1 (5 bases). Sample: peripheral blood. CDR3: CASSYRDFSHF. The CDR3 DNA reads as TGTGCCAGCAGTTACCGGGACTTTTCCCACTTT.